The clone carrying this T cell receptor (beta chain) was recorded at least ten times. The antigen is undetermined. These data come from a study of T cell repertoires in cytomegalovirus infection. Study details: Indicated by public TCR beta signatures were CMV infection and matching HLA type.

TCRdb fed the reads into MiXCR, producing one record per CDR3 protein. This sample has about 740,000 distinct CDR3 sequences, with 35% to 45% found just once. Findings of the study overall: Cumulative public TCR beta family frequency identified CMV carriers with the relevant HLA. Predominance within the ex vivo response was attributable to HLA-C-restricted CMV-specific TCR beta clonotypes.

Sequenced material: PBMCs. The sequence was obtained from a human donor in good health (CMV status not recorded). Some clones in this sample may be carry-over from other donors' samples.

The CDR3, as DNA: TGTGCCAGCAGCTTAGTGGCCCAAAGAGCGGGGGGCGGGAAGACCCAGTACTTC. Residues: CASSLVAQRAGGGKTQYF. This chain uses TRBV7-2 with TRBJ2-5; TRBD2 matches at 9 bases. CDR1 and CDR2 from the germline V gene are SGHTA and FQGNSA. CDR3 length: 18 residues. The V gene end was trimmed by 1 base and the J gene end by 6 bases; junction bases not matched to a gene: 15.